A single sample is the source of the 11 T cell receptor beta chains below, sequenced in a study of cytomegalovirus exposure and HLA in healthy donors. PCR involved 60 Vbeta and 13 Jbeta primers. Here immunoSEQ multiplex PCR was the method, and the copy in TCRdb shows in-frame clones only, minus some. The data contain some 190,000 clones, roughly 90% of them singletons. Specimen: PBMCs. These receptors all stem from a boy aged 2 to 10 in good health and CMV-seronegative.

This clone was counted between two and nine times. This chain uses TRBV5-6 with TRBJ2-2; 15 nucleotides agree with TRBD2. V was pared by 3 bases and J by 0 bases, with 3 bases of the junction left unmatched. The length of the CDR3 is 18 residues. Germline CDR1 is SGHDT and CDR2 is YYEEEE. CDR3 nucleotides: TGTGCCAGCAGCTCGGGACTAGCGGGGGGACCGAACACCGGGGAGCTGTTTTTT. Residues: CASSSGLAGGPNTGELFF.

The chain recombines TRBV10-3 with TRBJ1-3; no clear D. Germline-derived CDR1 and CDR2 are ENHRY and SYGVKD. V was shortened by 6 bases and J by 0 bases, with 9 bases between the two germline ends. The CDR3 totals 14 residues. Written as DNA, the CDR3 is TGTGCCATCAGGAGCACGAGCTCTGGAAACACCATATATTTT. This translates into CAIRSTSSGNTIYF.

The chain carries TRBV5-1 and TRBJ2-3, with D perhaps matching TRBD2 (7 bases). Trimming left V 6 bases short and J 1 base short, with 21 bases between. Germline loops: CDR1 SGHRS, CDR2 YFSETQ. The CDR3 contains 17 residues. In DNA form, the CDR3 reads TGCGCCAGCAATTTGGTTGGGGGGGGGCCGGGCACAGATACGCAGTATTTT. This encodes CASNLVGGGPGTDTQYF.

Here the CDR3 DNA reads TGCGCCAGTGGAGACAGGGCAGCACGTCTTAACTCTGGGGCCAACGTCCTGACTTTC. This sequence encodes CASGDRAARLNSGANVLTF. The chain employs TRBV5-1 and TRBJ2-6; 7 bases line up with TRBD1. Germline assignment: CDR1 SGHRS and CDR2 YFSETQ. The CDR3 has 19 amino acids. Losses at the gene ends were 8 bases for V and 0 bases for J; bases not matched to a gene: 17.

The chain uses TRBV27 and TRBJ2-7; possible D gene TRBD2, 6 bases. Germline V gene data show CDR1 as MNHEY and CDR2 as SMNVEV (reference sequence). Trimming pared 2 bases from V and 0 bases from J, leaving 8 bases between. This CDR3 spans 14 amino acids. Written as DNA, the CDR3 is TGTGCCAGCAGTTTAGCGGGATACTCCTACGAGCAGTACTTC. Translation gives CASSLAGYSYEQYF.

The chain links TRBV5-1 to TRBJ2-6; D is undetermined. The CDR3 length is 18 residues. V was shortened by 0 bases and J by 0 bases, with 13 bases between the two germline ends. The V gene's germline CDR1 is SGHRS and CDR2 YFSETQ. The CDR3 reads CASSLEYGEISGANVLTF. The CDR3, as DNA: TGCGCCAGCAGCTTGGAGTACGGTGAGATCTCTGGGGCCAACGTCCTGACTTTC.

The table lists this clone with a few counts. The chain employs TRBV7-9 and TRBJ1-2; TRBD1 might be the D (6 bases). The CDR3 has 14 amino acids. V dropped 11 bases and J dropped 4 bases, with 20 bases sitting between them. The germline V gene encodes CDR1 SEHNR and CDR2 FQNEAQ (reference sequence). The DNA for the CDR3 is TGTGCCTTGGGGCTCCCACAGGGCCCCTATGGCTACACCTTC. Protein: CALGLPQGPYGYTF. The variable domain in full, with the rest retrieved from reference TRBV7-9 and TRBJ1-2, is DTGVSQNPRHKITKRGQNVTFRCDPISEHNRLYWYRQTLGQGPEFLTYFQNEAQLEKSRLLSDRFSAERPKGSFSTLEIQRTEQGDSAMYLCALGLPQGPYGYTFGSGTRLTVV.

This chain links TRBV7-9 with TRBJ1-4; no firm D call. CDR3 length: 19 amino acids. In germline, CDR1 is SEHNR, CDR2 FQNEAQ (reference sequence). The V gene lost 4 bases and the J gene lost 0 bases, with 21 bases spanning the gap. The CDR3, as DNA: TGTGCCAGCAGCTCGTCCGTTCTGCAGGACTTTGCAACTAATGAAAAACTGTTTTTT. It encodes CASSSSVLQDFATNEKLFF.

The sample holds a few counts of this clone. The V gene is TRBV6-1, the J gene TRBJ2-6; no clear D. Trimming removed 4 bases from V and 1 base from J, with 5 bases in between. Germline-derived CDR1 and CDR2 are MNHNS and SASEGT. The CDR3 has 14 amino acids. The CDR3 sequence is CASSARSGANVLTF. The CDR3 DNA sequence: TGTGCCAGCAGTGCCCGGTCTGGGGCCAACGTCCTGACTTTC.

The chain links TRBV11-2 to TRBJ2-5; 14 positions agree with TRBD2. There are 17 residues in the CDR3. After removal of 5 bases from V and 7 bases from J, the junction contained 12 bases not matched to a gene. Germline assignment: CDR1 SGHAT and CDR2 FQNNGV. As DNA, the CDR3 is TGTGCCAGCAGCCCGGGACTAGCGGGGGCCCGTCCCATGACCCAGTACTTC. The encoded protein is CASSPGLAGARPMTQYF.

This chain links TRBV25-1 with TRBJ2-3, with 7 bases that match TRBD2. This CDR3 is built from 16 residues. Germline CDR1 and CDR2: MGHDK and SYGVNS. V lost 0 bases and J lost 1; bases outside the gene matches: 4. The CDR3 nucleotides are TGTGCCAGCAGTGAATATCGGGGAGGGCGCACAGATACGCAGTATTTT. Translated, it gives CASSEYRGGRTDTQYF.